The present T cell receptor (beta chain) was sequenced within a study of T cell repertoires in cytomegalovirus infection (dated by TCRdb to the late 2010s). At the level of the whole study: Because public TCR beta signatures pointed to carriage of CMV infection together with the matching HLA type, the HLA type of each donor mattered for the analysis. General findings and caveats noted by the study authors: In both this cohort and an independent roughly 330-donor cohort, the cumulative frequency of public TCR beta family members distinguished carriers of CMV infection plus the relevant HLA type. The ex vivo response was dominated by HLA-C-restricted CMV-specific TCR beta clonotypes, which also provided the single most frequent clonotype in two of eight donors.

The germline V gene (reference sequence) supplies CDR1 SEHNR and CDR2 FQNEAQ. From cysteine to phenylalanine, the CDR3 is 13 amino acids long. Of the read, only the CDR3 DNA is kept; its 39 bases are in frame from base 1. Trimming at the junction amounts to 5 bases on V and 6 bases on J, and the germline ends lie 13 bases apart. Sequencing used an Illumina HiSeq 1500. The raw public reads went through TCRdb reprocessing: fastp at Q25, MiXCR clone calling, in-frame beta chains kept. Every entry covers one CDR3 protein and lists the most common genes and DNA from its rows. Counted in this sample were approximately 250,000 distinct CDR3 sequences; 20% to 25% of them appeared once. The top ten constitute 18% of the sample. This clonotype was recorded at least ten times. Its antigen is not yet known. It has no much larger one-base neighbor in the sample; base qualities were not kept.

The sample comprised CD8+ T cells from PBMCs. The chain is encoded by TRBV7-9 joined to TRBJ1-1; TRBD1 is a possible D gene, resting on 5 matching bases. This sequence was found in a human donor in good health (CMV status not recorded). Some clones in this sample may be carry-over from other donors' samples. The DNA is as follows: TGTGCCAGCAGCCACCGGGGGTCCCCTGAAGCTTTCTTT. The resulting protein is CASSHRGSPEAFF.